This TCR beta chain was found in a study of T cells in Graves' hyperthyroidism and ophthalmopathy. Across the study: Before treatment of any kind, peripheral blood was taken at initial diagnosis. Findings of the study overall: Most thyroid clonotypes expanded above 0.001 appeared in blood too.

This clonotype was observed at least ten times. The antigen is unknown. There were TCR beta CDR3 regions amplified from RNA transcripts. HTBI primers were employed in a first-round RT-PCR of the TCR CDR3. TCRdb passed the multiplex PCR reads through MiXCR, listing each CDR3 protein once. Among over 550,000 distinct CDR3 sequences listed, approximately 16% were seen once. The trim removed 5 bases at V and 7 bases at J, leaving 4 bases unmatched. The CDR3 is 12 amino acids. The V gene's germline CDR1 is SGHVS and CDR2 FQNEAQ. The clonotype comes from a woman between 18 and 29 years old with Graves' hyperthyroidism. The specimen sequenced was blood. The chain has TRBV7-8 and TRBJ1-2, with TRBD1 matching 7 bases. The CDR3 nucleotides are TGTGCCAGCAGCCTGACAGGGTTTGGCTACACCTTC. As protein: CASSLTGFGYTF.